This T cell receptor (beta chain) was captured in a study of blood T cell repertoires in COVID-19. The V gene end was trimmed by 4 bases and the J gene end by 8 bases; junction bases not matched to a gene: 8. CDR3 size: 15 residues. Looked up from germline, CDR1 is SGHKS and CDR2 is YYEKEE (reference sequence). Participants were placed into cohorts based on the clinical history they reported. Symptom resolution, clearance, or two negative PCRs marked the recovered donors of Cohort 3. Per the original data handling: Amplification with reference gene primers provided the estimates of nucleated cell counts. Generated by immunoSEQ multiplex PCR, the TCRdb table keeps only in-frame clones and is missing some. That table is the source of V, J and clone size, and D and trimming were worked out from the DNA. The profile covers roughly 150,000 clones, with around 84% appearing a single time and more than 5.5% taken by the ten largest.

The TCR originated in a man aged 50 to 60 who had recovered from COVID-19. The chain employs TRBV5-5 and TRBJ2-1; 11 bases map to TRBD1. The sample taken for sequencing was PBMCs or T cells enriched from blood (not recorded which). The CDR3 reads CASSTRTGGAHEQFF. CDR3 nucleotide sequence: TGTGCCAGCAGCACTAGGACAGGGGGCGCTCATGAGCAGTTCTTC. Combining the CDR3 with reference TRBV5-5 and TRBJ2-1 gives the whole variable domain DAGVTQSPTHLIKTRGQQVTLRCSPISGHKSVSWYQQVLGQGPQFIFQYYEKEERGRGNFPDRFSARQFPNYSSELNVNALLLGDSALYLCASSTRTGGAHEQFFGPGTRLTVL.